This T cell receptor (beta chain) was identified during a study of T cell changes during pregnancy in multiple sclerosis. Germline CDR1 and CDR2: SGHVS and FQNEAQ. The V segment lost 0 bases and the J segment 3 bases; nucleotides outside the gene matches: 11. The CDR3 extends over 18 amino acids. Produced via immunoSEQ multiplex PCR; TCRdb's table is partial and in-frame only. The sample lists about 110,000 clones; 92% were seen once. This clonotype was sampled from a female donor with multiple sclerosis, enrolled in a pregnancy study. This specimen consisted of peripheral blood, obtained in the third trimester of pregnancy. The V call is TRBV7-8, the J call TRBJ2-1; TRBD2 agrees at 7 bases. This chain's CDR3 is CASSLAPWTSEFYNEQFF. For the CDR3, the DNA is TGTGCCAGCAGCTTAGCGCCTTGGACTAGTGAGTTCTACAATGAGCAGTTCTTC.